The clone carrying this TCR beta chain has a single count. Its matching antigen is unknown. The source of the sample is a study of CD8+ T cells in alopecia areata. Background on the study: The investigators scored severity in treated patients by the percentage of affected scalp area. Study conclusions and caveats: Scalp data also include sequences from resident alphabeta T cells of normal skin. Because of a solitary nonresponder, the connection of baseline CD8+ expansion to response stays uncertain. Persistence during tofacitinib was seen for many expanded lesional clones in scalp and blood.

Germline CDR1 is SEHNR and CDR2 is FQNEAQ (reference sequence). This CDR3 has 13 amino acids. Trimming removed 5 bases from V and 3 bases from J, with 9 bases in between. Following RNA extraction, reverse transcription yielded cDNA that acted as the sequencing template. Assay used: immunoSEQ multiplex PCR; TCRdb lists only in-frame clones, some missing. The sample lists about 140,000 clones, around 87% occurring once. The treatment was: oral pan-JAK inhibitor, 5-10 mg twice daily. Sequenced here: CD8+ T cells sorted from blood, sampled at week 4, from a patient treated with tofacitinib. The sequence was obtained from a human donor with alopecia areata. V is TRBV7-9 and J is TRBJ2-3, with D unresolved. The CDR3 DNA follows: TGTGCCAGCAGCCCACAAGGGACAGATACGCAGTATTTT. It yields the protein CASSPQGTDTQYF.